The source of this T cell receptor beta chain is a study of blood T cell repertoires in COVID-19. At the level of the study: Samples came from the United States, Italy and Spain, spanning acute and convalescent COVID-19. PBMCs, B-cell-depleted T cells, or T cells provided the cDNA or gDNA that made up the material.

The method was immunoSEQ multiplex PCR; TCRdb's version includes in-frame clones alone and lacks a portion of them. The sample includes about 180,000 clones, around 85% of them seen just once. There are 15 residues in the CDR3. Sequencing was done on a sample of peripheral blood. The chain links TRBV21-1 to TRBJ1-4; the listed D gene, TRBD1, was not tested against the DNA. TRBV21-1 is reported as a pseudogene. This TCR was recovered from a woman older than 75 with acute or convalescent COVID-19. The CDR3: CASSKVGTGWGKLFF. The CDR3 region has the DNA TGTGCCAGCAGCAAAGTAGGGACAGGGTGGGGAAAACTGTTTTTT.